This is a list of T cell receptor beta chains from one sample in a study of T cells after yellow fever vaccination. TCRdb ran MiXCR on the 5' RACE reads and lists one entry per CDR3 protein. The sample has just under 600,000 distinct CDR3 sequences; about 13% are singletons. The specimen comprised PBMCs, sampled on the day of the yellow fever booster vaccination. These receptor sequences come from a man under 40 who received the YFV17D yellow fever vaccine. Both conserved end residues are part of each CDR3. D genes are given only for firm matches. Size tells how often a clone was seen (once, few, many) or the class of an expanded clone, and some rows leave it out.

D: .; size: .; J: TRBJ2-5; V: TRBV24-1; DNA: TGTGCCACCAGTGATTTGGGCGAGACCCAGTACTTC; CDR3: CATSDLGETQYF
D: .; size: few; J: TRBJ1-1; V: TRBV11-2; DNA: TGTGCCAGCAGCTTCTTACCCGACACTGAAGCTTTCTTT; CDR3: CASSFLPDTEAFF
D: .; size: .; J: TRBJ2-1; V: TRBV7-8; DNA: TGTGCCAGCAGCTTAAATCGGAACGTCCCTATCAATGAGCAGTTCTTC; CDR3: CASSLNRNVPINEQFF
D: .; size: .; J: TRBJ2-1; V: TRBV12-3/TRBV12-4; DNA: TGTGCCAGCAGTTTGGTTGGGATGAATGAGCAGTTCTTC; CDR3: CASSLVGMNEQFF
D: .; size: few; J: TRBJ2-2; V: TRBV6-1; DNA: TGTGCCAGCAGGAAGGACAGAGCCACCGGGGAGCTGTTTTTT; CDR3: CASRKDRATGELFF
D: .; size: few; J: TRBJ2-7; V: TRBV2; DNA: TGTGCCAGCATTCCGACTAGACCCCCTTACGAGCAGTACTTC; CDR3: CASIPTRPPYEQYF
D: TRBD2; size: .; J: TRBJ2-7; V: TRBV3-1; DNA: TGTGCCAGCAGCCATGGGCTAGCGGGAGGGACCCACGAGCAGTACTTC; CDR3: CASSHGLAGGTHEQYF
D: TRBD2; size: few; J: TRBJ2-3; V: TRBV29-1; DNA: TGCAGCGCATTTAGCGGGAGAGGTGCAGATACGCAGTATTTT; CDR3: CSAFSGRGADTQYF
D: .; size: few; J: TRBJ2-5; V: TRBV5-1; DNA: TGCGCCAGCAGCTTCGAAGGTGGGGCCCAGTACTTC; CDR3: CASSFEGGAQYF
D: .; size: .; J: TRBJ1-5; V: TRBV28; DNA: TGTGCCAGCAGCTCACATCAGCCCCAGCATTTT; CDR3: CASSSHQPQHF
D: .; size: .; J: TRBJ2-7; V: TRBV7-9; DNA: TGTGCCAGCAGCGGAATCAGGAACGAGCAGTACTTC; CDR3: CASSGIRNEQYF
D: .; size: .; J: TRBJ2-1; V: TRBV20-1; DNA: TGCAGTGCTAGGAGAAGGGGGGAGCAGTTCTTC; CDR3: CSARRRGEQFF
D: .; size: .; J: TRBJ1-6; V: TRBV11-2; DNA: TGTGCCAGCAGCCCCATGAGGGCTAATTCACCCCTCCACTTT; CDR3: CASSPMRANSPLHF